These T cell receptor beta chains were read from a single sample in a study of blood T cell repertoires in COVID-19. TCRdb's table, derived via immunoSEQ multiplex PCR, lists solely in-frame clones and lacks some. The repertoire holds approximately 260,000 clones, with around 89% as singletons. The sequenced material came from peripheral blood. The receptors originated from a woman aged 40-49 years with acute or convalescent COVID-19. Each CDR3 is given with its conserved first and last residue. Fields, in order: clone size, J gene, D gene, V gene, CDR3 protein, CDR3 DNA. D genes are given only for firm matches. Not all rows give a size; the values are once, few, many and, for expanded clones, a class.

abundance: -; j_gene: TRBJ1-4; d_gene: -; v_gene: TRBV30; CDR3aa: CAWTGSNEKLFF; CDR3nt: TGTGCCTGGACAGGGTCTAATGAAAAACTGTTTTTT
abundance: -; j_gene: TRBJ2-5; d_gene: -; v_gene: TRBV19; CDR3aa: CASSISAGWETQYF; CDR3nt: TGTGCCAGTAGTATATCGGCAGGGTGGGAGACCCAGTACTTC
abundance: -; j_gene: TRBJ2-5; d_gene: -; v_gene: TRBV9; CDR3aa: CASSPRRGRLGEETQYF; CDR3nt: TGTGCCAGCAGCCCCCGGCGAGGGCGTTTGGGCGAAGAGACCCAGTACTTC
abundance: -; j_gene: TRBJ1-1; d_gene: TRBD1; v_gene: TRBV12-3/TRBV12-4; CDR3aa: CASRTGVEAFF; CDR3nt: TGTGCCAGCAGGACAGGGGTTGAAGCTTTCTTT
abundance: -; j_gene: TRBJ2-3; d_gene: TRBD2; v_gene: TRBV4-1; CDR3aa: CASSQALAGVTDTQYF; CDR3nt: TGCGCCAGCAGCCAAGCACTAGCGGGGGTCACAGATACGCAGTATTTT
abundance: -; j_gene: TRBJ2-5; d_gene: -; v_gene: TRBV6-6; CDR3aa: CASSPTGTQYF; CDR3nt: TGTGCCAGCAGCCCCACAGGGACCCAGTACTTC
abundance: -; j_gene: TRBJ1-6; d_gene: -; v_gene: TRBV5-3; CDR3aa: CARSLDSTGPVPYSPLHF; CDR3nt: TGTGCCAGAAGCTTAGACTCGACAGGTCCGGTCCCCTATTCACCCCTCCACTTT
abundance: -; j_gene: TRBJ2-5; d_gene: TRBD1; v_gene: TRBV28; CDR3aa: CASSFEGARLRETQYF; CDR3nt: TGTGCCAGCAGTTTTGAGGGGGCGCGATTGAGGGAGACCCAGTACTTC
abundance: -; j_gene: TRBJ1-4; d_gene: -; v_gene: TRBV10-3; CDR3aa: CAIAAATNEKLFF; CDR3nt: TGTGCCATCGCGGCAGCAACTAATGAAAAACTGTTTTTT
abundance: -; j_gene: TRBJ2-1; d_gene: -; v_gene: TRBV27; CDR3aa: CASRIDRIAYNEQFF; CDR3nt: TGTGCCAGCAGGATAGACAGGATAGCCTACAATGAGCAGTTCTTC
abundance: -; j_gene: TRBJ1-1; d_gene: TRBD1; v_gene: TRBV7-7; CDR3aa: CASSPGQGTTEAFF; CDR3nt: TGTGCCAGCAGTCCGGGACAGGGGACCACTGAAGCTTTCTTT
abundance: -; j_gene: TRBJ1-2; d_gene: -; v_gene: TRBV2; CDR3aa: CASTEGDGYTF; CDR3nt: TGTGCCAGCACAGAGGGGGATGGCTACACCTTC
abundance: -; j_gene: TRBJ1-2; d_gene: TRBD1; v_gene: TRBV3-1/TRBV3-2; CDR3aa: CASSQGDRPYGYTF; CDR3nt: TGTGCCAGCAGCCAAGGGGACAGGCCCTATGGCTACACCTTC
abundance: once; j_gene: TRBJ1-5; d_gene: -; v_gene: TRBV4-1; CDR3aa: CASSQDSGSNQPQHF; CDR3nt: TGCGCCAGCAGCCAAGATTCAGGGTCTAATCAGCCCCAGCATTTT
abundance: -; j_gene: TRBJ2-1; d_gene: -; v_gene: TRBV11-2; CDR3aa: CASSFKSGVGSYNEQFF; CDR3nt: TGTGCCAGCAGCTTTAAGTCGGGGGTCGGGTCCTACAATGAGCAGTTCTTC
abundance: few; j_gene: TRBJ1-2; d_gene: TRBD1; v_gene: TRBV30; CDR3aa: CAWGQGRINYGYTF; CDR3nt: TGTGCCTGGGGACAGGGGCGGATCAACTATGGCTACACCTTC
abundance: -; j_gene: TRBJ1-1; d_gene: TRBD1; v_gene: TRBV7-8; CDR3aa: CASSPTAGTELF; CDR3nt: TGTGCCAGCAGCCCTACCGCCGGGACAGAGCTTTTT
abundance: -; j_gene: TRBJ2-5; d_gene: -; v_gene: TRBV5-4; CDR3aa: CASSSLDRNQETQYF; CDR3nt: TGTGCCAGCAGCTCTTTAGACAGGAACCAAGAGACCCAGTACTTC
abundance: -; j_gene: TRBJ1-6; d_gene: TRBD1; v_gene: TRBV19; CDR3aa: CASSTFRTGSPSSPLHF; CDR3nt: TGTGCCAGTAGTACCTTTCGGACAGGGTCTCCGTCTTCACCCCTCCACTTT
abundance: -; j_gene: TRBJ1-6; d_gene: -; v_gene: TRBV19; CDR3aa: CASRRGQGYDSYNSPLHF; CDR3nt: TGTGCCAGCAGACGGGGACAAGGATATGACTCCTATAATTCACCCCTCCACTTT
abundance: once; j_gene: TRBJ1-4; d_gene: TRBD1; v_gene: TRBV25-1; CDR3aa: CASLDRGTNEKLFF; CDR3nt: TGTGCCAGCCTGGACAGGGGAACTAATGAAAAACTGTTTTTT
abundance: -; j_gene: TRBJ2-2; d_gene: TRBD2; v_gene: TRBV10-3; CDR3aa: CAISEGLAGGPRTGELFF; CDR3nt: TGTGCCATCAGTGAGGGACTAGCGGGGGGGCCGAGAACCGGGGAGCTGTTTTTT
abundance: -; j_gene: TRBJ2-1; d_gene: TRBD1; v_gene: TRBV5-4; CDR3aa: CASSLDRGQYNEQFF; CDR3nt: TGTGCCAGCAGCTTGGACAGGGGGCAATACAATGAGCAGTTCTTC
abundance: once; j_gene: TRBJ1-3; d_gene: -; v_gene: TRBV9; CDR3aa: CASSETGTLSGNTIYF; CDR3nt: TGTGCCAGCAGCGAGACAGGTACCCTCTCTGGAAACACCATATATTTT
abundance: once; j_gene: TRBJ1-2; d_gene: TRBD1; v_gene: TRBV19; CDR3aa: CASSIDFDNPGQYYGYTF; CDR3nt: TGTGCCAGTAGTATAGATTTCGATAATCCGGGACAGTACTATGGCTACACCTTC
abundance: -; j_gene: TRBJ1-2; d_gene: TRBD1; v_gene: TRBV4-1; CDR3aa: CASSLGTGGTHNYGYTF; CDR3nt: TGCGCCAGCAGCCTTGGGACAGGGGGAACCCATAACTATGGCTACACCTTC
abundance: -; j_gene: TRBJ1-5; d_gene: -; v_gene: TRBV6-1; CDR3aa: CASSEYIYSNQPQHF; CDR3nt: TGTGCCAGCAGTGAATACATTTATAGCAATCAGCCCCAGCATTTT
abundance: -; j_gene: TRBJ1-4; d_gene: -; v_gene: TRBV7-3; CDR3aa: CASSLTFEGRRNEKLFF; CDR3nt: TGTGCCAGCAGCTTAACGTTTGAGGGTAGACGTAATGAAAAACTGTTTTTT
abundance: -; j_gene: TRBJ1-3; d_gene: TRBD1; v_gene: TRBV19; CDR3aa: CASRPGQDSGNTIYF; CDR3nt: TGTGCCAGTAGGCCGGGACAGGACTCTGGAAACACCATATATTTT
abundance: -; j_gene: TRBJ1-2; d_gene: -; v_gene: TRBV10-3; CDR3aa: CAISDSGERGYTF; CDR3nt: TGTGCCATCAGTGATTCGGGGGAGCGGGGCTACACCTTC
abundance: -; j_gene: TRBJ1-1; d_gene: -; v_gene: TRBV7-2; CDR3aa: CASSGGRTVNTEAFF; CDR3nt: TGTGCCAGCAGCGGAGGAAGGACCGTTAACACTGAAGCTTTCTTT